This TCR beta chain was found in a study of metastatic and nonmetastatic thyroid tumors. Background on the study: Comparison of repertoires was carried out across blood and tumor or nodule tissue from malignant and benign thyroid patients. Regarding the study as a whole: As reported, TCR beta diversity in blood and tumor was significantly higher in malignant thyroid tumors than in benign nodules.

All patients were untreated before thyroid surgery. The CDR3 is made up of 14 amino acids. V was shortened by 4 bases and J by 4 bases, with 11 bases between the two germline ends. In the source study's methods: CDR3 was compared across clinicopathological groups, and the resulting differences were used to build a distant-metastasis classifier for papillary thyroid cancer. TCRdb redid the clone calls on the PCR reads using MiXCR. These V and J calls derive from TCRdb rather than the authors' analysis. The profile covers approximately 6,400 clones, with 3.3% appearing a single time and over 15% taken by the ten largest. In its sample, this clone is medium-sized. What it binds is not known.

This receptor was identified in a female donor with papillary thyroid cancer or a benign thyroid nodule (not recorded which). Some clones in this sample may be carry-over from other donors' samples. The V call is TRBV12-3 or TRBV12-4, the J call TRBJ1-5; unclear D gene. The sample taken for sequencing was tumor tissue. The CDR3 nucleotides are TGTGCCAGCAGTTCCCAGGCAGGTAATCAGCCCCAGCATTTT. Translation: CASSSQAGNQPQHF.